Each of the 23 T cell receptor beta chains below was sequenced from the same sample in a study of blood T cell repertoires in COVID-19. The protocol was immunoSEQ multiplex PCR, while the TCRdb copy is restricted to in-frame clones and leaves out a portion. Of approximately 100,000 clones listed, about 80% were seen once; the top ten hold approximately 3.5%. The sequenced material came from peripheral blood. The receptors derive from a woman older than 75 with active or convalescent COVID-19.

This chain connects TRBV2 to TRBJ1-6; TRBD1 matches at 9 bases. Per the germline V gene, CDR1 is SNHLY and CDR2 is FYNNEI. The CDR3 is made up of 14 amino acids. Losses at the gene ends were 6 bases for V and 7 bases for J; bases not matched to a gene: 4. CDR3 sequence: CASSRTGANSPLHF. The CDR3 DNA is TGTGCCAGCAGCCGGACAGGGGCAAATTCACCCCTCCACTTT.

This clone was detected a few times. In DNA, the CDR3 is TGTGCCAGCAGTGAGGGACTAGCCCAGGATACGCAGTATTTT. Amino acids: CASSEGLAQDTQYF. J is TRBJ2-3 and V is TRBV25-1, with 9 bases identical to TRBD2. The ends lost 3 bases at V and 6 bases at J; junction bases unmatched: 4. Per germline, CDR1 MGHDK and CDR2 SYGVNS. The CDR3 covers 14 residues.

The rearrangement joins TRBV29-1 to TRBJ1-1; D is possibly TRBD1 (5 bases). The V and J ends lost 3 bases and 3 bases respectively, with 8 bases between them. From germline, CDR1 is SQVTM and CDR2 ANQGSEA. This CDR3 spans 12 amino acids. The CDR3: CSVDRGDTEAFF. Written as DNA, the CDR3 is TGCAGCGTTGATCGGGGGGACACTGAAGCTTTCTTT.

The chain uses TRBV20-1 and TRBJ1-2; D is uncertain. Trimming left V 6 bases short and J 4 bases short, with 9 bases between. This CDR3 is 11 amino acids long. Germline V gives CDR1 DFQATT, CDR2 SNEGSKA (reference sequence). DNA for the CDR3: TGCAGTGCCAAGGCAGGCTATGGCTACACCTTC. Amino acid sequence: CSAKAGYGYTF.

V and J are TRBV5-1 and TRBJ2-3, with TRBD2 matching over 7 bases. V was pared by 2 bases and J by 3 bases, with 6 bases of the junction left unmatched. This CDR3 comprises 15 residues. Germline V gives CDR1 SGHRS, CDR2 YFSETQ. The CDR3 is CASSLSLAVTDTQYF. DNA for the CDR3: TGCGCCAGCAGCTTAAGTCTAGCGGTAACAGATACGCAGTATTTT.

The CDR3 loop reads CSDGTGACNEQFF. Here the CDR3 DNA reads TGCAGCGACGGGACAGGGGCGTGCAATGAGCAGTTCTTC. V gene TRBV29-1 combines with J gene TRBJ2-1; 10 bases fit TRBD1. Germline loops: CDR1 SQVTM, CDR2 ANQGSEA. J lost 6 bases, V lost 7 bases, and 6 bases had no gene match. This CDR3 is 13 amino acids long.

This rearrangement joins TRBV6-6 to TRBJ2-1, with 9 bases lining up with TRBD1. Trimming removed 7 bases from V and 15 bases from J; junction bases left unmatched: 13. The CDR3 length is 13 residues. Germline lookup yields CDR1 MNHNY and CDR2 SVGAGI (reference sequence). CDR3 coding DNA: TGTGCCAGCATCATGAACCGGGACAGGGTGCTGTTCTTC. Its protein product is CASIMNRDRVLFF.

The chain recombines TRBV5-6 with TRBJ1-6; weak D call: TRBD1 (6 bases). The CDR3 extends over 14 amino acids. V lost 4 bases and J 7 bases, leaving 12 bases between the germline ends. The germline V gene has CDR1 SGHDT and CDR2 YYEEEE. In DNA form, the CDR3 reads TGTGCCAGCAGCGATACAGGGTCGAATTCACCCCTCCACTTT. It is translated as CASSDTGSNSPLHF.

The V and J genes are TRBV10-3 and TRBJ1-6; D is possibly TRBD1 (6 bases). V gave up 10 bases and J gave up 9 bases, with 19 bases separating them. Germline CDR1 is ENHRY and CDR2 is SYGVKD. The CDR3 has 14 residues. The CDR3 nucleotides read TGTGCCACCGCTATAGGGGGGGCCGGTTCACCCCTCCACTTT. It encodes CATAIGGAGSPLHF.

A few counts support this clone. The chain links TRBV7-9 to TRBJ2-2, with D perhaps TRBD1 (5 bases). The CDR3 consists of 16 residues. Per germline, CDR1 SEHNR and CDR2 FQNEAQ (reference sequence). Trimming shortened V by 1 base and J by 1 base, and 10 bases separated the two germline ends. The CDR3 loop reads CASSLEGVRNTGELFF. The DNA for the CDR3 is TGTGCCAGCAGCTTAGAAGGGGTCCGGAACACCGGGGAGCTGTTTTTT.

The V gene is TRBV2, the J gene TRBJ1-5; D is perhaps TRBD1 (6 bases). Per germline, CDR1 SNHLY and CDR2 FYNNEI. The length of the CDR3 is 12 residues. The germline V and J ends were trimmed by 6 bases and 5 bases, with 8 bases remaining between them. The CDR3 here is CASSGGHQPQHF. CDR3 DNA: TGTGCCAGCAGCGGGGGGCATCAGCCCCAGCATTTT.

The gene calls are TRBV2 and TRBJ1-1; D is ambiguous. V was cut by 5 bases and J by 1 base, with 8 bases left in between. In germline, CDR1 is SNHLY, CDR2 FYNNEI. The CDR3 is 13 residues long. The CDR3 bases are TGTGCCAGCAGTCTACAGACGAACACTGAAGCTTTCTTT. Amino acids: CASSLQTNTEAFF.

This chain joins TRBV11-1 and TRBJ2-7; D possibly corresponds to TRBD1 (5 bases). Germline V gene lookup returns CDR1 SGHAT and CDR2 FQDESV (reference sequence). The CDR3 has 15 amino acids. Trimming took off 4 bases at V and 3 bases at J, with 16 bases between the two ends. The CDR3 DNA follows: TGTGCCAGCAGCTCCCCCCGAGACAGAGACTACGAGCAGTACTTC. As protein: CASSSPRDRDYEQYF.

The chain joins TRBV2 to TRBJ2-2; 9 positions match TRBD2. CDR3 size: 14 residues. Germline values: CDR1 SNHLY, CDR2 FYNNEI. Trimming removed 8 bases from V and 3 bases from J; junction bases left unmatched: 4. The CDR3 nucleotides are TGTGCCAGCGCGGGGGGGCGAGACACCGGGGAGCTGTTTTTT. It encodes CASAGGRDTGELFF.

This chain connects TRBV3-1 (or the pseudogene TRBV3-2) to TRBJ2-1, with 7 positions matching TRBD2. Germline-derived CDR1 and CDR2 are LGHDT and YNNKEL (reference sequence). The CDR3 extends over 18 amino acids. Trimming took 2 bases from V and 4 from J; bases not matched to a gene: 14. The DNA for the CDR3 is TGTGCCAGCAGCCAAACACGGGACTATCACGACGGGTACAATGAGCAGTTCTTC. Encoded protein: CASSQTRDYHDGYNEQFF.

This clone was picked up a small number of times. The V call is TRBV7-9, the J call TRBJ1-6, with D possibly TRBD1 on 6 matching bases. The V and J ends lost 5 bases and 7 bases respectively, with 18 bases between them. CDR3 size: 16 residues. Germline V gene lookup returns CDR1 SEHNR and CDR2 FQNEAQ (reference sequence). CDR3 sequence: CASSPRTGSPNSPLHF. The CDR3 bases are TGTGCCAGCAGCCCCCGTACAGGGTCCCCCAATTCACCCCTCCACTTT. The variable domain in full, with the rest retrieved from reference TRBV7-9 and TRBJ1-6, is DTGVSQNPRHKITKRGQNVTFRCDPISEHNRLYWYRQTLGQGPEFLTYFQNEAQLEKSRLLSDRFSAERPKGSFSTLEIQRTEQGDSAMYLCASSPRTGSPNSPLHFGNGTRLTVT.

DNA of the CDR3: TGTGCCAGCAGTGGGGGCGGTTTCGCTGAGCAGTTCTTC. This gives the protein CASSGGGFAEQFF. The genes are TRBV2 and TRBJ2-1; perhaps TRBD1 as D (5 bases). This CDR3 comprises 13 residues. With 4 bases removed from V and 9 bases from J, the gap between germline ends came to 13 bases. From germline, CDR1 is SNHLY and CDR2 FYNNEI.

The sample holds one count of this clone. The chain joins TRBV6-5 to TRBJ2-1; 7 bases line up with TRBD1. CDR3 length equals 14 residues. Germline CDR1 MNHEY, CDR2 SVGAGI. With 6 bases clipped from V and 9 bases from J, the junction kept 11 bases outside the gene matches. CDR3 sequence reads: CASRPDRVQGEQFF. CDR3 DNA: TGTGCCAGCAGGCCTGACAGGGTCCAGGGTGAGCAGTTCTTC.

V and J are TRBV4-3 and TRBJ2-5; 7 bases agree with TRBD1. The CDR3 loop spans 14 amino acids. Trimming removed 5 bases from V and 4 bases from J; junction bases left unmatched: 7. Germline CDR1 LGHNA, CDR2 YSLEER. In DNA, the CDR3 is TGCGCCAGCAGCAACGACAGGGTGCGAGAGACCCAGTACTTC. It translates to CASSNDRVRETQYF.

The CDR3 is CAWSREGTYSPLHF. In nucleotides, the CDR3 is TGTGCCTGGAGTAGAGAGGGGACATATTCACCCCTCCACTTT. This chain connects TRBV30 to TRBJ1-6, with a possible D match to TRBD1 (6 bases). Germline V gene sequence: CDR1 GTSNPN, CDR2 SVGIG (reference sequence). This CDR3 spans 14 amino acids. V was clipped by 2 bases and J by 8 bases, with 13 bases between them. Based on the CDR3 plus reference TRBV30 and TRBJ1-6, the full variable domain is SQTIHQWPATLVQPVGSPLSLECTVEGTSNPNLYWYRQAAGRGLQLLFYSVGIGQISSEVPQNLSASRPQDRQFILSSKKLLLSDSGFYLCAWSREGTYSPLHFGNGTRLTVT.

The gene calls are TRBV5-1 and TRBJ2-2; TRBD2 matches at 8 bases. CDR1 is SGHRS, CDR2 YFSETQ, per germline. J was trimmed by 4 bases and V by 3 bases; bases with no gene match: 8. CDR3 length: 16 amino acids. The CDR3 bases are TGCGCCAGCAGCTCGCGGGGGGCGGCGGGCACCGGGGAGCTGTTTTTT. Translating gives CASSSRGAAGTGELFF.

The chain employs TRBV5-4 and TRBJ2-1, with 8 bases aligning to TRBD2. Germline lookup yields CDR1 SGHNT and CDR2 YYREEE (reference sequence). V was clipped by 2 bases and J by 2 bases; unmatched bases: 3. The CDR3 runs to 15 residues. CDR3 coding DNA: TGTGCCAGCAGCTTATGGACTAGCCCCTACAATGAGCAGTTCTTC. Encoded protein: CASSLWTSPYNEQFF.

The chain couples TRBV3-1 (or the pseudogene TRBV3-2) to TRBJ1-5; D call uncertain. The CDR3 is 16 residues long. Deletions cut 1 base from V and 2 bases from J, with 12 bases between. In germline, CDR1 is LGHDT, CDR2 YNNKEL (reference sequence). The CDR3 loop reads CASSQGGGDGNQPQHF. The CDR3 nucleotides read TGTGCCAGCAGCCAAGGAGGAGGTGACGGCAATCAGCCCCAGCATTTT.